A selection of T cell receptor beta chains follows, all from one sample in a study of blood T cell repertoires in COVID-19. TCRdb's copy holds only in-frame clones and misses some; the assay was immunoSEQ multiplex PCR. The profile shows approximately 50,000 clones, more than 75% of them singletons. Source material: peripheral blood. These receptor sequences come from a man aged 45-65 years with active or convalescent COVID-19. The CDR3 runs from the conserved cysteine through the conserved F or W. Fields, in order: V gene, CDR3 protein.

>TRBV6-5
CASSPRGVTEAFF
>TRBV5-1
CASSLSGVSNQPQHF
>TRBV11-2
CASSPWGSKTDEQYF
>TRBV6-6
CASSQLNTFWDREFNSPLHF
>TRBV5-1
CASSSDFASLDTQYF
>TRBV9
CASSVEYRASFYTF
>TRBV6-5
CASTPGTTQETQYF
>TRBV21-1
CASSKPAAPVHYEQYF
>TRBV7-8
CASSFNRGFVGEQYF
>TRBV4-2
CASSLAAGVVAYEQYF
>TRBV5-4
CASSYGLAGDRYQQYF
>TRBV5-1
CASSTGQQETQYF
>TRBV11-2
CASSSGQGRAEAFF
>TRBV25-1
CASSENRLGQETQYF
>TRBV6-1
CASSEASVETQYF
>TRBV5-6
CASSLGFRNHLHF
>TRBV6-5
CASYRRAGAETQYF